This T cell receptor beta chain was identified during a study of blood T cell repertoires in COVID-19. Overall study context: Both acute and convalescent COVID-19 samples were obtained from the United States, Italy and Spain. T cells, B-cell-depleted T cells, or PBMCs supplied cDNA or gDNA.

Original methodology: Cell counts per sample came from amplifying reference gene primers. Only in-frame clones appear in the TCRdb table, and some are missing; sequencing was by immunoSEQ multiplex PCR. For V, J and clone size, that table is used; D and trimming come from the DNA. The profile covers around 140,000 clones, with roughly 90% appearing a single time and around 2.1% taken by the ten largest. This CDR3 contains 14 residues. V was clipped by 3 bases and J by 5 bases, with 12 bases between them. Germline V gene lookup returns CDR1 KGHDR and CDR2 SFDVKD. The source material was peripheral blood. The chain carries TRBV24-1 and TRBJ2-5; D remains unclear. This receptor was identified in a man aged 65 to 85 with active COVID-19. The CDR3 coding sequence is TGTGCCACCAGTGATCCCGACAAGGTGGAGACCCAGTACTTC. Its protein is CATSDPDKVETQYF.